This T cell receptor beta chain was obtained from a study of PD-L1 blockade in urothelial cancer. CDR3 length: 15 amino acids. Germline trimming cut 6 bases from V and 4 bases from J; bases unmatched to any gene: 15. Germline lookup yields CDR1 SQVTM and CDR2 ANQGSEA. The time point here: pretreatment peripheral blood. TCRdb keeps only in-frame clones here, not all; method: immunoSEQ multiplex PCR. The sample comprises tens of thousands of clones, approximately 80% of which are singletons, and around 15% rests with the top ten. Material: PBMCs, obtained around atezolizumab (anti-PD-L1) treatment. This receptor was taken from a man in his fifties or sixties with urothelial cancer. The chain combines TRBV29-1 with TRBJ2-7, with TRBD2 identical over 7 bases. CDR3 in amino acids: CSVSLKAGVLYEQYF. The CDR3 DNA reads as TGCAGCGTCTCTTTAAAGGCGGGAGTCTTGTACGAGCAGTACTTC.